A single T cell receptor (beta chain) is shown here with its context. The antigen is undetermined. The V gene lost 6 bases and the J gene lost 0 bases, with 14 bases spanning the gap. The V gene's germline CDR1 is LNHDA and CDR2 SQIVND (reference sequence). The CDR3 is made up of 15 amino acids. This record comes from a study of T cells in Graves' hyperthyroidism and ophthalmopathy. Across the study: It was at initial diagnosis, before any treatment, that peripheral blood was collected. Study-wide findings and caveats: Ophthalmopathy and stable hyperthyroidism were separated by a 13 V-J model.

Graves' hyperthyroidism is called stable when ophthalmopathy does not progress within 18 months. Uncontrolled infection, other autoimmune disease, pregnancy and lactation each barred patients from inclusion. RNA transcripts provided the source from which TCR beta CDR3 regions were amplified. HTBI primers were employed in a first-round RT-PCR of the TCR CDR3. TCRdb fed the multiplex PCR reads into MiXCR, producing one record per CDR3 protein. The table records about 560,000 distinct CDR3 sequences, 16% of them present only once. The sequenced sample was blood. The chain uses TRBV19 and TRBJ1-1; unclear D gene. This receptor was obtained from a woman aged 18-35 years with Graves' hyperthyroidism. The CDR3: CASSAKPTMNTEAFF. In DNA, the CDR3 is TGTGCCAGTAGCGCCAAACCTACTATGAACACTGAAGCTTTCTTT.